The rows below give T cell receptor beta chains drawn from one sample of a study of OX40 agonist ivuxolimab in advanced cancers. Only in-frame clones appear in the TCRdb table, and some are missing; sequencing was by immunoSEQ multiplex PCR. The sample lists roughly 79,000 clones, around 93% seen once, with roughly 0.56% in the top ten. Specimen: CD4+ or CD8+ T cells sorted from blood, collected in a trial of the OX40 agonist ivuxolimab. The receptors were sampled from an adult with an advanced solid tumor such as melanoma, head and neck, liver or kidney cancer. CDR3s include the opening cysteine and the closing phenylalanine or tryptophan.

J,V,CDR3
TRBJ2-7,TRBV19,CASAPGPFYEQYF
TRBJ1-5,TRBV19,CASSIDRRGTGGLSSNQPQHF
TRBJ1-4,TRBV30,CAWRDRGSAEKLFF
TRBJ2-7,TRBV25-1,CASSEYHGGYEQYF
TRBJ2-2,TRBV4-2,CASSSGGLRNTGELFF
TRBJ2-7,TRBV5-6,CASSLVGSGRRSSYEQYF
TRBJ1-2,TRBV6-5,CASRWGASYGYTF
TRBJ2-3,TRBV6-6,CASRQAGGPTDTQYF
TRBJ2-7,TRBV9,CASSVVPGTYEQYF
TRBJ2-7,TRBV19,CASSINHGGASYEQYF
TRBJ2-2,TRBV5-1,CASSLAAGANTGELFF
TRBJ2-7,TRBV19,CASSVGGNYEQYF
TRBJ1-5,TRBV6-6,CASSYGGASNQPQHF
TRBJ2-1,TRBV9,CASSATLRSYNEQFF
TRBJ1-5,TRBV23-1,CASSRVGQGKSQPQHF
TRBJ1-1,TRBV2,CASNVEQGTTEAFF